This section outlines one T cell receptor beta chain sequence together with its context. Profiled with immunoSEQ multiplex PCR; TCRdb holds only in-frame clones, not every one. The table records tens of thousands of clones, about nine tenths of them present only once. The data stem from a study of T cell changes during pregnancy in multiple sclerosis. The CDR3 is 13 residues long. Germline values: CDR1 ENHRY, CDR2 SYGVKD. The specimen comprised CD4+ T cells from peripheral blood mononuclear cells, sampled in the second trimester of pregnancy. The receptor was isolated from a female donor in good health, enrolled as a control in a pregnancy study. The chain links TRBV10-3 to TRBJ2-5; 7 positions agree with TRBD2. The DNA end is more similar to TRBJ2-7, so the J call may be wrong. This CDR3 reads CAIRSGTSYEQYF. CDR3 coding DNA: TGTGCCATCAGGAGCGGGACTTCCTACGAGCAGTACTTC.